A single TCR beta chain is shown here with its context. Its cognate antigen is unknown. The V gene lost 4 bases and the J gene lost 10 bases, with 20 bases spanning the gap. CDR1 is SNHLY, CDR2 FYNNEI, per germline. The CDR3 totals 15 residues. The data derive from a study of cytomegalovirus exposure and HLA in healthy donors. Study details: Prior work identified 120 million or so unique TCR beta sequences in 190 million or so T cells.

Whole-study findings and limits: Most TCR beta V segments were productive about 87% or about 30% of the time in an earlier analysis.

This PCR relied on a set of 60 Vbeta primers and 13 Jbeta primers. The data were produced by immunoSEQ multiplex PCR, yet TCRdb's version contains in-frame clones alone and is incomplete. Its table records 75,000 to 90,000 clones. J is TRBJ2-1 and V is TRBV2; D uncertain. Sequenced sample: PBMCs. The clonotype was recovered from a woman aged 55 to 70 in good health and CMV-seronegative. The CDR3 coding sequence is TGTGCCAGCAGTGTAGAAGGCGGAGCCCAATCGGAGCAGTTCTTC. Residues: CASSVEGGAQSEQFF.